The 22 T cell receptor beta chains listed next were all sequenced from one sample in a study of blood T cell repertoires in COVID-19. Assay used: immunoSEQ multiplex PCR; TCRdb lists only in-frame clones, some missing. This sample yields roughly 170,000 clones, of which approximately 90% are seen a single time; around 1% belongs to the top ten. Sequenced material: peripheral blood. These receptors all come from a woman aged 18 to 35 who had recovered from COVID-19.

J is TRBJ2-7 and V is TRBV5-1; D remains ambiguous. This CDR3 is 13 amino acids long. V lost 5 bases and J 0 bases, leaving 9 bases between the germline ends. Germline values: CDR1 SGHRS, CDR2 YFSETQ. CDR3: CASRHSYSYEQYF. For the CDR3, the DNA is TGCGCCAGCAGGCACTCCTACTCCTACGAGCAGTACTTC.

The chain recombines TRBV2 with TRBJ1-5, with D hard to call. Trimming removed 7 bases at V and 1 base at J, with 26 bases between. Germline V gives CDR1 SNHLY, CDR2 FYNNEI. The CDR3 has 19 residues. The CDR3 DNA follows: TGTGCCAGCACCTTAAAAGATGAGACATCCCCGGGAAGCAATCAGCCCCAGCATTTT. This translates into CASTLKDETSPGSNQPQHF.

The chain couples TRBV19 to TRBJ1-1; 11 bases are a match to TRBD1. V trimming: 7 bases; J trimming: 11 bases; junction bases outside the gene matches: 12. This CDR3 contains 14 residues. The germline gives CDR1 LNHDA, CDR2 SQIVND (reference sequence). CDR3 in DNA: TGTGCCAGTAACCTTCTAGGGACAGGGGGTATGGCTTTCTTT. Protein product: CASNLLGTGGMAFF.

A single count supports this clone. The V gene is TRBV7-6, the J gene TRBJ2-3; 9 bases match TRBD1. The ends lost 5 bases at V and 4 bases at J; junction bases unmatched: 10. This CDR3 is built from 16 residues. Germline CDR1 reads SGHVS; CDR2 reads FNYEAQ. The CDR3 here is CASSLYPGQGSDTQYF. The CDR3 DNA follows: TGTGCCAGCAGCCTATACCCGGGACAGGGTTCAGATACGCAGTATTTT.

The sample holds a few counts of this clone. The V and J genes are TRBV3-1 (or the pseudogene TRBV3-2) and TRBJ2-1, with TRBD2 matching over 11 bases. CDR3 length equals 16 residues. V was clipped by 4 bases and J by 4 bases; unmatched bases: 6. The germline V gene has CDR1 LGHDT and CDR2 YNNKEL (reference sequence). The CDR3 is CASSRIRLAGYNEQFF. The CDR3 DNA reads TGTGCCAGCAGCCGCATCAGACTAGCGGGATACAATGAGCAGTTCTTC.

V and J are TRBV19 and TRBJ1-1; 8 bases line up with TRBD1. J lost 2 bases, V lost 5 bases, and 4 bases had no gene match. Germline V gene sequence: CDR1 LNHDA, CDR2 SQIVND (reference sequence). The CDR3 totals 14 residues. The CDR3 nucleotides are TGTGCCAGTAGTTTCGGACAGGGCAACACTGAAGCTTTCTTT. As protein: CASSFGQGNTEAFF.

The gene calls are TRBV7-2 and TRBJ2-3; TRBD2 is a possible D gene (7 bases). The CDR3 extends over 14 amino acids. Germline-derived CDR1 and CDR2 are SGHTA and FQGNSA. V shed 5 bases and J shed 8 bases, with 17 bases lying between them. The CDR3 DNA reads as TGTGCCAGCAGCCCCGGGGGCGGGAGAGTTACGCAGTATTTT. Translation gives CASSPGGGRVTQYF. The full variable domain, its missing parts supplied by reference TRBV7-2 and TRBJ2-3, is GAGVSQSPSNKVTEKGKDVELRCDPISGHTALYWYRQSLGQGLEFLIYFQGNSAPDKSGLPSDRFSAERTGGSVSTLTIQRTQQEDSAVYLCASSPGGGRVTQYFGPGTRLTVL.

The chain recombines TRBV29-1 with TRBJ2-2; D call uncertain. This CDR3 contains 12 residues. V was clipped by 5 bases and J by 2 bases, with 6 bases between them. Germline V lookup: CDR1 SQVTM, CDR2 ANQGSEA. As DNA, the CDR3 is TGCAGCGTTCACACCAACACCGGGGAGCTGTTTTTT. Its protein is CSVHTNTGELFF.

The genes are TRBV7-2 and TRBJ2-3, with 11 bases that match TRBD2. The CDR3 is 14 residues long. CDR1 and CDR2 (germline): SGHTA, FQGNSA. V trimming: 0 bases; J trimming: 9 bases; junction bases outside the gene matches: 2. This chain's CDR3 is CASSLATSGDTQYF. CDR3 in DNA: TGTGCCAGCAGCTTAGCGACTAGCGGGGACACGCAGTATTTT.

This chain joins TRBV6-5 and TRBJ2-1; 9 bases are a match to TRBD2. The CDR3 consists of 14 residues. V was pared by 4 bases and J by 9 bases, with 7 bases of the junction left unmatched. The germline CDR1 and CDR2 sequences are MNHEY and SVGAGI. CDR3 amino acids: CASSFSGSFPEQFF. As DNA, the CDR3 is TGTGCCAGCAGTTTTAGCGGGAGTTTTCCTGAGCAGTTCTTC.

V gene TRBV4-3 combines with J gene TRBJ2-5; tentatively, D is TRBD2 (5 bases). Deletions cut 0 bases from V and 1 base from J, with 9 bases between. This CDR3 contains 15 residues. Germline V gives CDR1 LGHNA, CDR2 YSLEER. The CDR3 bases are TGCGCCAGCAGCCAAGATACCAGCGGCCAAGAGACCCAGTACTTC. This translates into CASSQDTSGQETQYF.

The CDR3 is CASSLIRTGRPDTQYF. The CDR3 DNA reads TGTGCCAGCAGCTTGATCCGGACAGGGCGCCCAGATACGCAGTATTTT. The chain links TRBV5-5 to TRBJ2-3; 8 bases match TRBD1. Looked up from germline, CDR1 is SGHKS and CDR2 is YYEKEE (reference sequence). The length of the CDR3 is 16 residues. J was trimmed by 4 bases and V by 1 base; bases with no gene match: 8.

The rearrangement uses TRBV19 and TRBJ1-2; a possible D gene is TRBD1 (6 bases). The ends were cut back, 0 bases at V and 3 bases at J, with 14 bases in the middle. There are 16 residues in the CDR3. The germline CDR1 and CDR2 sequences are LNHDA and SQIVND (reference sequence). DNA for the CDR3: TGTGCCAGTAGTATAGAACAGGGAAGAGCGGACTATGGCTACACCTTC. Protein product: CASSIEQGRADYGYTF.

The chain links TRBV27 to TRBJ1-1; the D gene is possibly TRBD1 (6 bases). The CDR3 contains 15 residues. Looked up from germline, CDR1 is MNHEY and CDR2 is SMNVEV (reference sequence). V was trimmed by 4 bases and J by 6 bases, leaving 18 bases between them. The CDR3 bases are TGTGCCAGCAGTTACTCACAGGGCCCTGCGGCTGAAGCTTTCTTT. Protein product: CASSYSQGPAAEAFF.

J is TRBJ1-4 and V is TRBV5-1, with 7 bases aligning to TRBD1. CDR3 length: 15 amino acids. The germline V gene has CDR1 SGHRS and CDR2 YFSETQ. V was pared by 4 bases and J by 2 bases, with 5 bases of the junction left unmatched. The CDR3 DNA follows: TGCGCCAGCAGCCTAGGGACAGCTACTAATGAAAAACTGTTTTTT. Protein product: CASSLGTATNEKLFF. Based on the CDR3 plus reference TRBV5-1 and TRBJ1-4, the full variable domain is KAGVTQTPRYLIKTRGQQVTLSCSPISGHRSVSWYQQTPGQGLQFLFEYFSETQRNKGNFPGRFSGRQFSNSRSEMNVSTLELGDSALYLCASSLGTATNEKLFFGSGTQLSVL.

This chain joins TRBV6-2 or TRBV6-3 and TRBJ2-7, with D unresolved. Germline CDR1 is MNHEY and CDR2 is SVGEGT. This CDR3 contains 11 residues. V gave up 2 bases and J gave up 3 bases, with 2 bases separating them. The CDR3 DNA sequence: TGTGCCAGCAGTTACCGCTACGAGCAGTACTTC. This encodes CASSYRYEQYF.

This clone appeared once. The chain has TRBV6-5 and TRBJ1-2, with a tentative D call TRBD1 (5 bases). Trimming cost V 5 bases and J 3 bases, with 13 bases left between them. The V gene's germline CDR1 is MNHEY and CDR2 SVGAGI. This CDR3 contains 14 residues. The chain's CDR3 is CASSRSGKDYGYTF. The DNA of the CDR3 is TGTGCCAGCAGTCGTTCAGGGAAGGACTATGGCTACACCTTC.

The chain combines TRBV18 with TRBJ1-3; D is undetermined. CDR3 length: 15 amino acids. V shed 3 bases and J shed 0 bases, with 9 bases lying between them. The germline V gene encodes CDR1 KGHSH and CDR2 LQKENI. The CDR3 is CASSPRGNSGNTIYF. CDR3 DNA: TGTGCCAGCTCACCCCGAGGGAACTCTGGAAACACCATATATTTT. Using reference TRBV18 and TRBJ1-3 for the parts outside the CDR3, the full variable domain is NAGVMQNPRHLVRRRGQEARLRCSPMKGHSHVYWYRQLPEEGLKFMVYLQKENIIDESGMPKERFSAEFPKEGPSILRIQQVVRGDSAAYFCASSPRGNSGNTIYFGEGSWLTVV.

This clone was found once. The chain uses TRBV4-1 and TRBJ2-1; possibly TRBD2 for D (6 bases). The ends were cut back, 0 bases at V and 4 bases at J, with 16 bases in the middle. This CDR3 is 17 amino acids long. CDR1 is MGHRA, CDR2 YSYEKL, per germline. DNA of the CDR3: TGCGCCAGCAGCCAAGACAGTGTGTCTAGCGATTACAATGAGCAGTTCTTC. Translated, it gives CASSQDSVSSDYNEQFF.

The chain joins TRBV5-1 to TRBJ2-3; perhaps TRBD1 as D (6 bases). Deletions cut 5 bases from V and 1 base from J, with 14 bases between. Germline CDR1 SGHRS, CDR2 YFSETQ. The CDR3 length is 15 residues. The DNA of the CDR3 is TGCGCCAGCAGAACCCAGGGGCAGGGCACAGATACGCAGTATTTT. It codes for CASRTQGQGTDTQYF.

This clone showed up many times. The rearrangement links TRBV9 to TRBJ1-4; 10 bases align to TRBD1. Germline-derived CDR1 and CDR2 are SGDLS and YYNGEE. J was trimmed by 8 bases and V by 4 bases; bases with no gene match: 5. The CDR3 is made up of 14 amino acids. The CDR3 loop reads CASSPGQGLEKLFF. DNA of the CDR3: TGTGCCAGCAGCCCGGGACAGGGGTTAGAAAAACTGTTTTTT.

V gene TRBV9 combines with J gene TRBJ1-1; TRBD1 might be the D (6 bases). The CDR3 is made up of 13 amino acids. V was cut by 0 bases and J by 8 bases, with 11 bases left in between. Per the germline V gene, CDR1 is SGDLS and CDR2 is YYNGEE. The CDR3 spells CASSVVPGEEAFF. CDR3 sequence (DNA): TGTGCCAGCAGCGTAGTTCCAGGGGAGGAAGCTTTCTTT.